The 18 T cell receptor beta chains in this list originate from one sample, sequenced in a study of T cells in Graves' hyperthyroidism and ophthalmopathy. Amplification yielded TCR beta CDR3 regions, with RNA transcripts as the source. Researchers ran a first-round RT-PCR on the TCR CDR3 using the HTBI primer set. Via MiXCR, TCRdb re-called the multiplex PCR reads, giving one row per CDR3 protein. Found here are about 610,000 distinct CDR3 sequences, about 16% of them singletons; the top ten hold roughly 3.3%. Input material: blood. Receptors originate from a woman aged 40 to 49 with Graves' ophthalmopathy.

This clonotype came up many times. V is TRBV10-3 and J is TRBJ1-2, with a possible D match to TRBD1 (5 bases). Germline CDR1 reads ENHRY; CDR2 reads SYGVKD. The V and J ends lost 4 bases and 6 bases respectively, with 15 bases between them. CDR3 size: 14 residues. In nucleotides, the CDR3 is TGTGCCATCAGTGCCCCCCCAGGGCAGCATGGCTACACCTTC. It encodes CAISAPPGQHGYTF.

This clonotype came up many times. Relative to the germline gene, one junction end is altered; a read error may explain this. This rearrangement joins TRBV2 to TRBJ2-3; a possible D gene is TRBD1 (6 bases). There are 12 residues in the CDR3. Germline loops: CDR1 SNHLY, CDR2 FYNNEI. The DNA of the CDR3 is TGTGCCGGCAGGGGAAGCACAGATACGCAGTATTTT. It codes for CAGRGSTDTQYF.

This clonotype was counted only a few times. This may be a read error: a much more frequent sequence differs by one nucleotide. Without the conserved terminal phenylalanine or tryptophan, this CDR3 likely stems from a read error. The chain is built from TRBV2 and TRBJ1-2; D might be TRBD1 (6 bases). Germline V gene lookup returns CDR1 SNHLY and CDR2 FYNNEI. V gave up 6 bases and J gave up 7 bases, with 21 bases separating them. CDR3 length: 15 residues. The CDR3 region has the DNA TGTGCCAGCAGCGCACAGGGATCCGGATGGGGTGGCTACACCCTC. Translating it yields CASSAQGSGWGGYTL.

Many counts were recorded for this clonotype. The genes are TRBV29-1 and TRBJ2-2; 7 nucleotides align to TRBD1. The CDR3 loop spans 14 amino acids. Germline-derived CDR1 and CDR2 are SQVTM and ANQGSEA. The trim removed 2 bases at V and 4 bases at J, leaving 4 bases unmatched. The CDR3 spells CSVEMGQLTGELFF. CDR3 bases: TGCAGCGTTGAAATGGGACAGCTCACCGGGGAGCTGTTTTTT.

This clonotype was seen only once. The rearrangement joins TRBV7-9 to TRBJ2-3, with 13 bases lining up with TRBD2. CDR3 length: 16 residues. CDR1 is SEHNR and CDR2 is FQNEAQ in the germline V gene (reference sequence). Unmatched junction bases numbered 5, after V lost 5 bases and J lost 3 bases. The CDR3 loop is CASSTGLAGATDTQYF. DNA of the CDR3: TGTGCCAGCAGCACCGGACTAGCGGGAGCTACAGATACGCAGTATTTT.

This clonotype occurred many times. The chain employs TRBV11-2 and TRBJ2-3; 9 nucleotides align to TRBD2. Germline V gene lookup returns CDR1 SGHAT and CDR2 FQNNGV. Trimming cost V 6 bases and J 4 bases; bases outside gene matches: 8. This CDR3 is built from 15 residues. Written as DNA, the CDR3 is TGTGCCAGCAGGGGCGGGGGGGCCAGGGCAGATACGCAGTATTTT. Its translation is CASRGGGARADTQYF.

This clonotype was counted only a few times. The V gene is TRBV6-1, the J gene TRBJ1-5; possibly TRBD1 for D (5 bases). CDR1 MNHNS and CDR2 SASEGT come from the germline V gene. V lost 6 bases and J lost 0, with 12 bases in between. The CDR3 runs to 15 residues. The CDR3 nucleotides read TGTGCCAGCAGAATCCAGGGTTCTAGCAATCAGCCCCAGCATTTT. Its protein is CASRIQGSSNQPQHF.

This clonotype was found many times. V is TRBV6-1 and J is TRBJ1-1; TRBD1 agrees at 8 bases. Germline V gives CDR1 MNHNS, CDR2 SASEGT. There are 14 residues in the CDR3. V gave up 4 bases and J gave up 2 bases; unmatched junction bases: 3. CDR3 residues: CASSGTGFNTEAFF. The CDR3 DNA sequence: TGTGCCAGCAGTGGGACAGGGTTTAACACTGAAGCTTTCTTT.

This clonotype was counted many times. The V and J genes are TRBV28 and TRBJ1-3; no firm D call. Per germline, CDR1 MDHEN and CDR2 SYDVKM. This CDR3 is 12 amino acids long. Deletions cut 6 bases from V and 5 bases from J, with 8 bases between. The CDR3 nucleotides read TGTGCCAGCAGGACCGGGAGAAACACCATATATTTT. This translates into CASRTGRNTIYF.

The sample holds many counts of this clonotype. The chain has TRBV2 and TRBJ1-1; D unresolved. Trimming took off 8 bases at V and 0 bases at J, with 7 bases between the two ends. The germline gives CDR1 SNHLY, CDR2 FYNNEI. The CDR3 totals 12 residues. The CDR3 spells CASFKVNTEAFF. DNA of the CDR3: TGTGCCAGCTTTAAGGTGAACACTGAAGCTTTCTTT. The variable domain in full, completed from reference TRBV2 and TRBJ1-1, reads EPEVTQTPSHQVTQMGQEVILRCVPISNHLYFYWYRQILGQKVEFLVSFYNNEISEKSEIFDDQFSVERPDGSNFTLKIRSTKLEDSAMYFCASFKVNTEAFFGQGTRLTVV.

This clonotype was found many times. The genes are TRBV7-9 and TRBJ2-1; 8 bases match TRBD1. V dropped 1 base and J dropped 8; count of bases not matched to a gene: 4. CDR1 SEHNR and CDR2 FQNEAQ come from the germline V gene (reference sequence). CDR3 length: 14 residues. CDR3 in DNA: TGTGCCAGCAGCTTAGTGCAGGGGGCCCATGAGCAGTTCTTC. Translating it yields CASSLVQGAHEQFF.

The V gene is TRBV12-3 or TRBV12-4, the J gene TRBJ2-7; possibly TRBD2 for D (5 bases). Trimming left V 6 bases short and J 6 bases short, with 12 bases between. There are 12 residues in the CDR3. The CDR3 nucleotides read TGTGCCAGCAGCCTTAGAGGGTCCGAGCAGTACTTC. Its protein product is CASSLRGSEQYF.

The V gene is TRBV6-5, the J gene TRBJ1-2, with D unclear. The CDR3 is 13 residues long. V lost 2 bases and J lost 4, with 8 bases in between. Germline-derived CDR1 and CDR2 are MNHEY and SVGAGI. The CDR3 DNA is TGTGCCAGCAGTTACAGTCGGCTCTATGGCTACACCTTC. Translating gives CASSYSRLYGYTF.

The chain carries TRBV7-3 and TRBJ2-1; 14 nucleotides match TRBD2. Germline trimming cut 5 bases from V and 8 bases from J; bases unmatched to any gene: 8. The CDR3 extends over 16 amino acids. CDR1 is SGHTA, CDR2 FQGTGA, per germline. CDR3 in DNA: TGTGCCAGCAGCAAACAGGGACTAGCGGGGGAGGATGAGCAGTTCTTC. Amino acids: CASSKQGLAGEDEQFF.

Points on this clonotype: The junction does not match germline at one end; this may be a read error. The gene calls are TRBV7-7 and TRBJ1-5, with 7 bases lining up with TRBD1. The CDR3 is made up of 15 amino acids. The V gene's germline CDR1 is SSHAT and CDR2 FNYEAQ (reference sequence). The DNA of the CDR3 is TGTGCTAGCAGCGCAAGCGGGACAGACCGCCAGCCCCAGCATTTT. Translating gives CASSASGTDRQPQHF.

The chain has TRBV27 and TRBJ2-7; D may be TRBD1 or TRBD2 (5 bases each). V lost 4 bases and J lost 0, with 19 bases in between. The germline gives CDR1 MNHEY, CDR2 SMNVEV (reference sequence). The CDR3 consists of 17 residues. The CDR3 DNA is TGTGCCAGCAGTTCTCAACGTGGGACCTCAGGCTCCTACGAGCAGTACTTC. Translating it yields CASSSQRGTSGSYEQYF.

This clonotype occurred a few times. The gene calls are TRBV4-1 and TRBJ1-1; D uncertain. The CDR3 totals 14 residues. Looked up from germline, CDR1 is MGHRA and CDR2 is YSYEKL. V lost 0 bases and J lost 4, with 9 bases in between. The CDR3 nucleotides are TGCGCCAGCAGCCAAGACGGGTTTGGCACTGAAGCTTTCTTT. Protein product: CASSQDGFGTEAFF.

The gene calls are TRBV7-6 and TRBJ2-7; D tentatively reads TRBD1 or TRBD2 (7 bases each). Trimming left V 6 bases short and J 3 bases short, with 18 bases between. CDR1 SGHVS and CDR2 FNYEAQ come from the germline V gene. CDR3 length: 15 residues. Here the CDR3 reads CASSPLTGTNYEQYF. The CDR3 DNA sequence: TGTGCCAGCAGTCCCCTGACAGGGACTAACTACGAGCAGTACTTC.